A single sample is the source of the 10 T cell receptor beta chains below, sequenced in a study of T cells in Graves' hyperthyroidism and ophthalmopathy. Amplification yielded TCR beta CDR3 regions, with RNA transcripts as the source. The HTBI primer set was used in a first-round RT-PCR of the TCR CDR3. TCRdb itself ran the multiplex PCR reads through MiXCR, one entry per CDR3 protein. The sample yields 350,000 to 400,000 distinct CDR3 sequences, about 15% seen once. Material: blood. These receptors were taken from a woman aged 25 to 39 with Graves' hyperthyroidism.

The chain has TRBV28 and TRBJ2-3; D possibly matches TRBD1 or TRBD2 (5 bases each). CDR1 and CDR2 from the germline V gene are MDHEN and SYDVKM. Trimming shortened V by 3 bases and J by 0 bases, and 19 bases separated the two germline ends. The CDR3 consists of 18 residues. The CDR3 here is CASSFGALWGRSTDTQYF. The DNA for the CDR3 is TGTGCCAGCAGTTTTGGTGCCCTTTGGGGACGGAGCACAGATACGCAGTATTTT.

This clonotype was detected ten times or more. The chain has TRBV7-2 and TRBJ2-5, with 10 bases aligning to TRBD2. Germline V gives CDR1 SGHTA, CDR2 FQGNSA. This CDR3 has 16 residues. V gave up 4 bases and J gave up 3 bases; unmatched junction bases: 8. DNA of the CDR3: TGTGCCAGCAGCTCCGGACTAGCGGACAGCAAAGAGACCCAGTACTTC. The encoded protein is CASSSGLADSKETQYF.

This clonotype was picked up many times. The J gene is TRBJ2-7, the V gene TRBV3-1; unclear D gene. Germline CDR1 reads LGHDT; CDR2 reads YNNKEL (reference sequence). This CDR3 spans 13 amino acids. V lost 1 base and J 3 bases, leaving 7 bases between the germline ends. CDR3 sequence reads: CASSQGHGYEQYF. The CDR3 DNA is TGTGCCAGCAGCCAAGGGCACGGCTACGAGCAGTACTTC.

This clonotype occurred many times. The gene calls are TRBV6-5 and TRBJ2-3; maybe TRBD1 (6 bases). The CDR3 is 15 amino acids. V lost 2 bases and J 0 bases, leaving 9 bases between the germline ends. Germline CDR1 MNHEY, CDR2 SVGAGI. The CDR3 DNA sequence: TGTGCCAGCAGTTACAGCAGGGGTAGCACAGATACGCAGTATTTT. It translates to CASSYSRGSTDTQYF.

On this clonotype itself: Relative to the germline gene, one junction end is altered; a read error may explain this. The chain links TRBV11-3 to TRBJ1-5, with D perhaps matching TRBD1 (5 bases). CDR3 length equals 16 residues. The germline CDR1 and CDR2 sequences are SGHNT and YENEEA. CDR3 nucleotide sequence: TGTGCCAGCAGCTTAGGGTCCAGGGTTGGCAATCGGCCCCAGCATTTT. It yields the protein CASSLGSRVGNRPQHF.

The table lists this clonotype with many counts. The CDR3 sequence is CASTHPVGQKETQYF. In DNA form, the CDR3 reads TGTGCCAGCACCCACCCCGTGGGGCAAAAAGAGACCCAGTACTTC. V usage is TRBV7-9 and J usage is TRBJ2-5, with D possibly TRBD1 on 5 matching bases. The germline V gene encodes CDR1 SEHNR and CDR2 FQNEAQ (reference sequence). The V end lost 7 bases, the J end lost 3 bases, and 18 bases lay between the germline ends. The CDR3 consists of 15 residues.

This chain uses TRBV7-6 with TRBJ2-5, with TRBD2 matching over 9 bases. CDR1 SGHVS and CDR2 FNYEAQ come from the germline V gene. After removal of 2 bases from V and 4 bases from J, the junction contained 14 bases not matched to a gene. The CDR3 is 18 residues long. CDR3 nucleotides: TGTGCCAGCAGCTTAAACCCACCCCCCGGCGGGGGGGGAGAGACCCAGTACTTC. This sequence encodes CASSLNPPPGGGGETQYF.

Details on this clonotype: A much larger clone sits a single nucleotide away, making a read error possible. The conserved final phenylalanine or tryptophan is absent from the CDR3, which likely points to a read error. The chain combines TRBV6-2 or TRBV6-3 with TRBJ1-1, with TRBD1 as a possible D gene (5 bases). Trimming took off 6 bases at V and 2 bases at J, with 13 bases between the two ends. The CDR3 extends over 14 amino acids. The germline CDR1 and CDR2 sequences are MNHEY and SVGEGT. The chain's CDR3 is CASRRQKVNTEAFY. CDR3 in DNA: TGTGCCAGCAGGAGACAGAAAGTTAACACTGAAGCTTTCTAT.

This clonotype was recorded a few times. The chain combines TRBV5-1 with TRBJ2-2; 11 nucleotides line up with TRBD2. V shed 2 bases, J shed 4 bases, and the junction held 1 base outside the gene matches. This CDR3 has 15 amino acids. Germline CDR1 reads SGHRS; CDR2 reads YFSETQ. The CDR3 nucleotides are TGCGCCAGCAGCTTTAGCGGGAGGGGCACCGGGGAGCTGTTTTTT. Translation: CASSFSGRGTGELFF.

This clonotype was seen only a few times. The chain uses TRBV10-3 and TRBJ1-1, with no clear D. The ends were cut back, 0 bases at V and 1 base at J, with 3 bases in the middle. Germline CDR1 is ENHRY and CDR2 is SYGVKD. The CDR3 sequence is 13 residues long. The CDR3: CAISESPNTEAFF. CDR3 in DNA: TGTGCCATCAGTGAGTCACCGAACACTGAAGCTTTCTTT.